This entry describes one T cell receptor beta chain. As yet, its antigen is unknown. Measured with immunoSEQ multiplex PCR; TCRdb has only the in-frame clones, and not every one. The sample holds approximately 38,000 clones, 70% to 85% seen once. The time point was: cycle 4 day 1 (C4D1), after 5 to 7 weeks of nivolumab. Relapse after autologous stem cell transplantation occurred in every patient, and brentuximab vedotin exposure varied. The CDR3 consists of 14 residues. Trimming took off 2 bases at V and 7 bases at J, with 15 bases between the two ends. The V gene's germline CDR1 is MGHDK and CDR2 SYGVNS. The data were taken from a study of PD-1 blockade in classical Hodgkin lymphoma. Study conclusions and caveats: The diversity seen at baseline in complete responders resembled that of newly diagnosed patients.

Sample: peripheral blood mononuclear cells (PBMCs), taken before the fourth cycle of nivolumab. The chain recombines TRBV25-1 with TRBJ2-7; D remains unclear. The source is a human donor with classical Hodgkin lymphoma. CDR3 sequence (DNA): TGTGCCAGCAGTGAACCAGCCCCGCGAGGAGAGCAGTACTTC. As protein: CASSEPAPRGEQYF.